The T cell receptor (beta chain) under discussion was sequenced for a study of blood T cell repertoires in COVID-19. Overall study: Samples of COVID-19 (acute and convalescent) were obtained from the United States, Italy and Spain.

Sequencing used immunoSEQ multiplex PCR; TCRdb keeps in-frame clones, though not all of them. The sample lists some 100,000 clones, around 90% seen once, with under 3.5% in the top ten. The germline V gene encodes CDR1 SQVTM and CDR2 ANQGSEA. The CDR3 sequence is 13 residues long. The V gene lost 6 bases and the J gene lost 2 bases, with 14 bases spanning the gap. The sequencing sample was made of peripheral blood. This chain links TRBV29-1 with TRBJ2-7; weak D call: TRBD2 (7 bases). This clonotype was obtained from a woman in her sixties or seventies with acute or convalescent COVID-19. The CDR3 DNA is TGCAGCGTGAGGGGGGGACAAACCTACGAGCAGTACTTC. Protein sequence: CSVRGGQTYEQYF.